This T cell receptor (beta chain) came from a study of monozygotic twins with inflammatory bowel disease. This CDR3 has 14 residues. Germline V gives CDR1 SGHVS, CDR2 FNYEAQ. UMIs incorporating a 6-nucleotide sample barcode were appended by means of template switching. TCRdb derives one entry per CDR3 protein from the 5' RACE reads, leaving out DNA. The table counts 350,000 to 400,000 distinct CDR3 sequences; roughly 2.6% lies in the top ten. Input material: blood. The source of this sequence is a human donor with ulcerative colitis or Crohn's disease, or a healthy co-twin of an affected twin (not recorded which). The rearrangement uses TRBV7-6 and TRBJ1-2; TCRdb returns TRBD1, unconfirmable since there is no DNA. CDR3 sequence reads: CASSLGDNLYGYTF.